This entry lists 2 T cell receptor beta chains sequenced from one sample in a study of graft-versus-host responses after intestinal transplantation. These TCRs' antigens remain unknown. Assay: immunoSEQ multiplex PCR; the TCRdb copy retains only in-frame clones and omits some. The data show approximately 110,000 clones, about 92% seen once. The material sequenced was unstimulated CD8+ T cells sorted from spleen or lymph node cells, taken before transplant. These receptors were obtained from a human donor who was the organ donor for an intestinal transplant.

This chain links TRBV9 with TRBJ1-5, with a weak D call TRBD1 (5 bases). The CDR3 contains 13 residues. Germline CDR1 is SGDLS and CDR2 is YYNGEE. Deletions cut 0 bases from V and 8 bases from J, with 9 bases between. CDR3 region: CASSVEGEEPQHF. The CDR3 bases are TGTGCCAGCAGCGTAGAAGGGGAAGAGCCCCAGCATTTT.

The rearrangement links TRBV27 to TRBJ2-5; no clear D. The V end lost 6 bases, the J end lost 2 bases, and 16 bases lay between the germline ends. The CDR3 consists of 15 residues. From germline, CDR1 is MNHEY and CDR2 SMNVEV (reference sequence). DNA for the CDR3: TGTGCCAGCAGCCCCGCCATCGACCTACAAGAGACCCAGTACTTC. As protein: CASSPAIDLQETQYF.